Following are 11 T cell receptor beta chains from one sample sequenced in a study of cytomegalovirus exposure and HLA in healthy donors. Primers: 60 Vbeta forward and 13 Jbeta reverse. Some clones are missing from TCRdb's copy, which holds only in-frame ones; the method was immunoSEQ multiplex PCR. The table has under 200,000 clones, around 81% seen once. The sequenced material came from PBMCs. The receptor set was obtained from a man aged 35 to 55 in good health and CMV-seronegative.

The J gene is TRBJ1-1, the V gene TRBV6-5; D is perhaps TRBD1 (5 bases). Trimming stripped 2 bases from V and 0 bases from J, with 13 bases between. CDR3 length equals 16 residues. Germline assignment: CDR1 MNHEY and CDR2 SVGAGI. CDR3 protein: CASSYRQNILNTEAFF. CDR3 sequence (DNA): TGTGCCAGCAGTTACCGACAGAATATTCTGAACACTGAAGCTTTCTTT.

CDR3 coding DNA: TGTGCCAGCTCACCCGGGACAGGGAGACCCTACGAGCAGTACTTC. Encoded protein: CASSPGTGRPYEQYF. The rearrangement links TRBV18 to TRBJ2-7; TRBD1 matches at 9 bases. The germline V gene encodes CDR1 KGHSH and CDR2 LQKENI. The V gene end was trimmed by 3 bases and the J gene end by 2 bases; junction bases not matched to a gene: 5. The CDR3 totals 15 residues.

The V and J genes are TRBV7-3 and TRBJ2-7; TRBD2 aligns across 8 bases. Germline CDR1 is SGHTA and CDR2 is FQGTGA. The J segment lost 8 bases and the V segment lost 5 bases, leaving 5 bases of the junction unmatched. The CDR3 runs to 12 residues. The CDR3 loop is CASSPGGDKQYF. The CDR3 DNA reads TGTGCCAGCAGCCCCGGGGGGGACAAGCAGTACTTC. The full variable domain, completed using reference TRBV7-3 and TRBJ2-7, is GAGVSQTPSNKVTEKGKYVELRCDPISGHTALYWYRQSLGQGPEFLIYFQGTGAADDSGLPNDRFFAVRPEGSVSTLKIQRTERGDSAVYLCASSPGGDKQYFGPGTRLTVT.

The V call is TRBV5-4, the J call TRBJ1-1, with 12 bases lining up with TRBD1. The CDR3 sequence is 16 residues long. The V gene's germline CDR1 is SGHNT and CDR2 YYREEE (reference sequence). Unmatched junction bases numbered 7, after V lost 5 bases and J lost 2 bases. As DNA, the CDR3 is TGTGCCAGCAGTCGGGGACAGGGGGCAGTAAACACTGAAGCTTTCTTT. It encodes CASSRGQGAVNTEAFF.

The V call is TRBV18, the J call TRBJ2-7, with 8 positions matching TRBD2. This CDR3 is built from 14 residues. The V segment lost 1 base and the J segment 6 bases; nucleotides outside the gene matches: 5. The germline CDR1 and CDR2 sequences are KGHSH and LQKENI. Here the CDR3 reads CASSPQREGGEQYF. The CDR3 DNA follows: TGTGCCAGCTCACCACAACGGGAGGGCGGCGAGCAGTACTTC.

The rearrangement links TRBV2 to TRBJ1-4; 11 positions match TRBD1. V lost 3 bases to trimming and J lost 4 bases; unmatched junction nucleotides: 1. Germline V gene lookup returns CDR1 SNHLY and CDR2 FYNNEI. The CDR3 sequence is 15 residues long. DNA of the CDR3: TGTGCCAGCAGTGAGGGGACAGGGGGTAATGAAAAACTGTTTTTT. Translating gives CASSEGTGGNEKLFF.

The gene calls are TRBV19 and TRBJ1-2, with a possible D match to TRBD1 (5 bases). Germline V gene sequence: CDR1 LNHDA, CDR2 SQIVND (reference sequence). V was clipped by 7 bases and J by 5 bases, with 17 bases between them. The CDR3 spans 14 residues. The CDR3 here is CASNSLKGMYGYTF. CDR3 bases: TGTGCCAGTAATTCGCTAAAGGGGATGTATGGCTACACCTTC. The entire variable domain, with the rest obtained from reference TRBV19 and TRBJ1-2, is as follows: DGGITQSPKYLFRKEGQNVTLSCEQNLNHDAMYWYRQDPGQGLRLIYYSQIVNDFQKGDIAEGYSVSREKKESFPLTVTSAQKNPTAFYLCASNSLKGMYGYTFGSGTRLTVV.

About this clone: The junction and the germline gene differ at one end; a read error may be behind it. The chain uses TRBV7-2 and TRBJ1-1; 10 bases fit TRBD1. CDR1 and CDR2 from the germline V gene are SGHTA and FQGNSA. The CDR3 runs 15 residues. CDR3 amino acids: CASSVAGTGVSEAFF. In nucleotides, the CDR3 is TGTGCCAGCAGCGTAGCCGGGACAGGGGTGTCTGAAGCTTTCTTT.

In its sample, this clone was seen a few times. The chain joins TRBV4-3 to TRBJ1-2; 8 bases are a match to TRBD1. V shed 2 bases and J 6 bases; nucleotides not matched to a gene: 2. In germline, CDR1 is LGHNA, CDR2 YSLEER. CDR3 size: 13 residues. The CDR3, as DNA: TGCGCCAGCAGCCAACAGGGGGCGGATGGCTACACCTTC. Amino acid sequence: CASSQQGADGYTF.

V usage is TRBV5-8 and J usage is TRBJ1-4; 10 bases align to TRBD1. CDR1 SGHTS and CDR2 YDEGEE come from the germline V gene. This CDR3 comprises 15 residues. V lost 4 bases, J lost 4 bases, and 4 bases stayed unmatched. The CDR3 DNA reads as TGTGCCAGCAGCGGGACAGGGGTAGTTAATGAAAAACTGTTTTTT. Translation gives CASSGTGVVNEKLFF.

The gene calls are TRBV7-9 and TRBJ1-3; D possibly corresponds to TRBD1 (6 bases). Looked up from germline, CDR1 is SEHNR and CDR2 is FQNEAQ (reference sequence). There are 15 residues in the CDR3. The V gene lost 1 base and the J gene lost 4 bases, with 11 bases spanning the gap. The CDR3 region has the DNA TGTGCCAGCAGCTTAGAAGGCAGGGGAGGAAACACCATATATTTT. It specifies CASSLEGRGGNTIYF.